The clone carrying this T cell receptor (beta chain) was observed a handful of times. This entry comes from a study of molecular identifiers for immune sequencing clone quantification. TCRdb processed the PCR reads anew with MiXCR; each CDR3 protein has one entry. The data contain roughly 630,000 distinct CDR3 sequences, around 25% of them singletons. CDR1 and CDR2 (germline): MGHRA, YSYEKL. Trimming removed 2 bases at V and 0 bases at J, with 14 bases between. This CDR3 has 18 amino acids. The sequence derives from a human donor in good health. Some libraries in this study had Jurkat cell RNA spiked in. The chain employs TRBV4-1 and TRBJ1-6; D gene uncertain. Source material: naive CD8+ T cells from blood, with Jurkat cell RNA spiked in. The subset: FACS-sorted CD8+CD4-CCR7+CD45RA+ naive T cells. CDR3 DNA: TGCGCCAGCAGCCAAAACCCTCCGGTGCCCTCCTATAATTCACCCCTCCACTTT. Translation gives CASSQNPPVPSYNSPLHF.